This T cell receptor beta chain came from a study of spatial heterogeneity in lung cancer. For the study at large: Detection of beta-chain sequences consistently exceeded that of alpha-chain sequences. Study outcomes and limitations: Blood contained ubiquitous expanded tumor TCRs more at resection than at follow-up.

TCRdb processed the 5' RACE reads anew with MiXCR; each CDR3 protein has one entry. The data show 25,000 or so distinct CDR3 sequences, about 3.3% seen once. Time point defined: sample taken at primary tumor resection. A total of some 70 untreated early-stage non-small cell lung cancer patients served as donors. Researchers sequenced whole RNA taken from tumor, nontumor lung or frozen PBMC without sorting. Germline V lookup: CDR1 MNHEY, CDR2 SVGEGT. The CDR3 is 16 amino acids. V lost 6 bases and J lost 0, with 12 bases in between. At least ten counts were recorded for this clonotype. The antigen remains unidentified.

This sample comprised PBMCs, obtained at surgery. The origin of this receptor is a female donor with early-stage non-small cell lung cancer. The V call is TRBV6-2 or TRBV6-3, the J call TRBJ2-6; no clear D. The CDR3, as DNA: TGTGCCAGCAGCCCCGACCGGGTCTCTGGGGCCAACGTCCTGACTTTC. Translation gives CASSPDRVSGANVLTF.